This is a list of T cell receptor beta chains from one sample in a study of T cells after yellow fever vaccination. MiXCR, applied by TCRdb to the 5' RACE reads, yields one record per CDR3 protein. The data show about 260,000 distinct CDR3 sequences, 10% to 15% seen once. The source was CD4+ T cells sorted from PBMCs, collected 45 days after the yellow fever booster vaccination. These receptors came from a man aged 25-40 years who received the YFV17D yellow fever vaccine. CDR3s include the opening cysteine and the closing phenylalanine or tryptophan. D genes are given only for firm matches. Only part of the rows carry a size: once, few, many, or a class if the clone is expanded.

V: TRBV5-6; size: few; D: -; J: TRBJ1-1; DNA: TGTGCCAGCAGCTTTCAGGGAACGGTGAACACTGAAGCTTTCTTT; CDR3: CASSFQGTVNTEAFF
V: TRBV7-6; size: -; D: -; J: TRBJ2-7; DNA: TGTGCCAGCAGCTTACAGGGAAGGGTGGGCGAGCAGTACTTC; CDR3: CASSLQGRVGEQYF
V: TRBV20-1; size: -; D: TRBD1; J: TRBJ2-5; DNA: TGCAGTGCTAGCAAACAGGGGAGAGAGACCCAGTACTTC; CDR3: CSASKQGRETQYF
V: TRBV10-3; size: -; D: -; J: TRBJ2-3; DNA: TGTGCCATAGCGGACGGGTATTCAGATACGCAGTATTTT; CDR3: CAIADGYSDTQYF
V: TRBV5-4; size: few; D: -; J: TRBJ2-1; DNA: TGTGCCAGCAGCTTGGAGATGAGCGAAGTAAGCTCCTACAATGAGCAGTTCTTC; CDR3: CASSLEMSEVSSYNEQFF
V: TRBV7-9; size: many; D: -; J: TRBJ1-5; DNA: TGTGCCAGCAGCTTAGGGTATAGCAATCAGCCCCAGCATTTT; CDR3: CASSLGYSNQPQHF
V: TRBV10-3; size: few; D: -; J: TRBJ2-7; DNA: TGTGCCATCAGTGAGTCGATATCGTTCTCCTACGAGCAGTACTTC; CDR3: CAISESISFSYEQYF
V: TRBV6-1; size: -; D: TRBD2; J: TRBJ2-1; DNA: TGTGCCAGCAGCGAGACTAGCAGATACAATGAGCAGTTCTTC; CDR3: CASSETSRYNEQFF
V: TRBV7-2; size: -; D: -; J: TRBJ1-5; DNA: TGTGCCAGCAGCTTACAACAGGCCTATCAGCCCCAGCATTTT; CDR3: CASSLQQAYQPQHF
V: TRBV7-2; size: few; D: TRBD2; J: TRBJ2-2; DNA: TGTGCCAGCAGCTTAGCGGGATCTAGCGGTACCGGGGAGCTGTTTTTT; CDR3: CASSLAGSSGTGELFF
V: TRBV20-1; size: few; D: TRBD2; J: TRBJ2-5; DNA: TGCAGTGCCAATAGCGGGAGGGCCTCAGAGACCCAGTACTTC; CDR3: CSANSGRASETQYF
V: TRBV21-1; size: -; D: -; J: TRBJ2-1; DNA: TGTGCCAGCGGGGCGCCCCCCGGGAGGGAAGACAATGAGCAGTTCTTC; CDR3: CASGAPPGREDNEQFF
V: TRBV7-2; size: many; D: TRBD2; J: TRBJ2-7; DNA: TGTGCCAGCAGCTTGGCGGGACTAGGCTACGAGCAGTACTTC; CDR3: CASSLAGLGYEQYF
V: TRBV15; size: -; D: -; J: TRBJ2-7; DNA: TGTGCCACCAGCAGGGTCGGGACCACATCCTACGAGCAGTACTTC; CDR3: CATSRVGTTSYEQYF
V: TRBV20-1; size: -; D: TRBD2; J: TRBJ2-1; DNA: TGCAGTGCCAAAAGCGGGAGGAACTACAATGAGCAGTTCTTC; CDR3: CSAKSGRNYNEQFF
V: TRBV5-1; size: few; D: -; J: TRBJ2-7; DNA: TGCGCCAGCAGCCCCCCCCTGGGCAGGGCTTTCGAGCAGTACTTC; CDR3: CASSPPLGRAFEQYF
V: TRBV5-4; size: once; D: TRBD2; J: TRBJ2-7; DNA: TGTGCCAGCAGCTTTGGACTAGCGTCCCACGAGCAGTACTTC; CDR3: CASSFGLASHEQYF
V: TRBV7-9; size: -; D: -; J: TRBJ1-2; DNA: TGTGCCAGCAGCTTCGGGACAAGGGCCAAGGAAGGCTACACCTTC; CDR3: CASSFGTRAKEGYTF
V: TRBV7-2; size: few; D: -; J: TRBJ1-5; DNA: TGTGCCAGCAGCTCCCAGGCGAGGAGTTACCAGCCCCAGCATTTT; CDR3: CASSSQARSYQPQHF
V: TRBV20-1; size: few; D: -; J: TRBJ2-2; DNA: TGCAGTGGACAGAACACCGGGGAGCTGTTTTTT; CDR3: CSGQNTGELFF
V: TRBV20-1; size: few; D: TRBD2; J: TRBJ2-1; DNA: TGCAGTGCTACCTCGGGGGGGGCGGATTCCTACAATGAGCAGTTCTTC; CDR3: CSATSGGADSYNEQFF
V: TRBV28; size: few; D: -; J: TRBJ2-1; DNA: TGTGCCAGCAGTCGAGCGGGTACATACAATGAGCAGTTCTTC; CDR3: CASSRAGTYNEQFF
V: TRBV7-9; size: few; D: TRBD2; J: TRBJ2-5; DNA: TGTGCCAGCAGCCCGCTGATTTTAGCGGGAAGGGAAGAGACCCAGTACTTC; CDR3: CASSPLILAGREETQYF
V: TRBV20-1; size: -; D: -; J: TRBJ1-2; DNA: TGCAGTGCTAGAGCCCCGGGGGACATCCCCTTTGGCTACACCTTC; CDR3: CSARAPGDIPFGYTF
V: TRBV7-9; size: -; D: -; J: TRBJ2-1; DNA: TGTGCCAGCAGCCAACTACGGACACCTTACAATGAGCAGTTCTTC; CDR3: CASSQLRTPYNEQFF
V: TRBV20-1; size: many; D: -; J: TRBJ2-7; DNA: TGCAGTGCACGGAGTGGGGACCCCTACGAGCAGTACTTC; CDR3: CSARSGDPYEQYF
V: TRBV7-2; size: -; D: -; J: TRBJ1-1; DNA: TGTGCCAGCAGCTCCCAGGGAGCGGACACTGAAGCTTTCTTT; CDR3: CASSSQGADTEAFF
V: TRBV7-2; size: few; D: -; J: TRBJ2-3; DNA: TGTGCCAGCAGCTTAGTTTTCACGCAGTATTTT; CDR3: CASSLVFTQYF
V: TRBV12-3/TRBV12-4; size: many; D: TRBD1; J: TRBJ2-7; DNA: TGTGCCAGCAGTTCCCGACAGGGGAGTAACGAGCAGTACTTC; CDR3: CASSSRQGSNEQYF
V: TRBV7-2; size: -; D: TRBD1; J: TRBJ2-5; DNA: TGTGCCAGCAGCCGCCAGACCGGGACAGCAACAGAGACCCAGTACTTC; CDR3: CASSRQTGTATETQYF
V: TRBV24-1; size: -; D: -; J: TRBJ2-1; DNA: TGTGCCACCAGTGATTTCAGGAATGAGCAGTTCTTC; CDR3: CATSDFRNEQFF
V: TRBV6-5; size: few; D: -; J: TRBJ2-3; DNA: TGTGCCAGCAGTTATTCACAGAGCACAGATACGCAGTATTTT; CDR3: CASSYSQSTDTQYF
V: TRBV6-2/TRBV6-3; size: few; D: -; J: TRBJ1-2; DNA: TGTGCCAGCAGTTACTCGGGACACCAAAACTATGGCTACACCTTC; CDR3: CASSYSGHQNYGYTF
V: TRBV5-1; size: many; D: TRBD1; J: TRBJ2-3; DNA: TGCGCCAGCATGGGGACAGGGACCTCGAGTACGCAGTATTTT; CDR3: CASMGTGTSSTQYF
V: TRBV28; size: few; D: TRBD2; J: TRBJ2-7; DNA: TGTGCCAGCGGTACTAGCGGGAGTTTTGAGCAGTACTTC; CDR3: CASGTSGSFEQYF
V: TRBV20-1; size: -; D: TRBD2; J: TRBJ2-7; DNA: TGCAGTGCTAGAAGGACTAGCGGGACCTACGAGCAGTACTTC; CDR3: CSARRTSGTYEQYF
V: TRBV5-1; size: few; D: -; J: TRBJ2-3; DNA: TGCGCCAGCATAATAGGGCCTGGGACAGATACGCAGTATTTT; CDR3: CASIIGPGTDTQYF
V: TRBV5-1; size: few; D: TRBD1; J: TRBJ2-7; DNA: TGCGCCAGCAGGGGGACAGGGGTCCACGAGCAGTACTTC; CDR3: CASRGTGVHEQYF
V: TRBV7-6; size: -; D: TRBD1; J: TRBJ2-5; DNA: TGTACCAGCAGCTTAGAAGGGCCAGGGGGCAGGGAGACCCAGTACTTC; CDR3: CTSSLEGPGGRETQYF
V: TRBV20-1; size: few; D: TRBD1; J: TRBJ1-5; DNA: TGCAGTGCTGGACAGGGTGATCAGCCCCAGCATTTT; CDR3: CSAGQGDQPQHF
V: TRBV12-5; size: few; D: TRBD1; J: TRBJ2-1; DNA: TGTGCTAGTGGTTTGGGGGGACAGCCACAGTATGAGCAGTTCTTC; CDR3: CASGLGGQPQYEQFF
V: TRBV5-1; size: many; D: TRBD2; J: TRBJ2-1; DNA: TGCGCCAGCAGCCCCAGCGGGAGGGACTACAATGAGCAGTTCTTC; CDR3: CASSPSGRDYNEQFF